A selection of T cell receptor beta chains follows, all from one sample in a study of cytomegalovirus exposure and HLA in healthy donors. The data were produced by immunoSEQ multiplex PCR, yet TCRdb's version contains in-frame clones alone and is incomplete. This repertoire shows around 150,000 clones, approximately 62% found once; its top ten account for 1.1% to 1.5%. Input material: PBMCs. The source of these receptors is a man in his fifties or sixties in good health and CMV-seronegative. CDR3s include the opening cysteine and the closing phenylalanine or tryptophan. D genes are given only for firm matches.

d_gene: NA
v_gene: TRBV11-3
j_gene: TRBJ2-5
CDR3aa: CASSLRGGGGETQYF

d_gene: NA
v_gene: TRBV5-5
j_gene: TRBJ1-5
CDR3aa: CASSLALTIGQPQHF

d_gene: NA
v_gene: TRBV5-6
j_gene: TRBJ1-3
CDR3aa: CASSLRDNSGNTIYF

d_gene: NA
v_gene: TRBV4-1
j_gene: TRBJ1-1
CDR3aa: CASSQDGTGWAEAFF

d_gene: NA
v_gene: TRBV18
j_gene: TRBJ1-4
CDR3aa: CASSPPPNEKLFF

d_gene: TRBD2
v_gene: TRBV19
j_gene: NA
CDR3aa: CASSIVGGSYEQYF

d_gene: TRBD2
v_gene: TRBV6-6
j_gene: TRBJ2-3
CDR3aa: CASSFGTSGGSGTQYF

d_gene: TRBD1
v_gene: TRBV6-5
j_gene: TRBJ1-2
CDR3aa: CASRLTGVGSGYTF

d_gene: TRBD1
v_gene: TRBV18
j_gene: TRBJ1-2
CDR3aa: CASSPDRLNYGYTF

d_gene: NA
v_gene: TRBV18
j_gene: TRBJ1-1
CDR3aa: CASSPRGLNTEAFF

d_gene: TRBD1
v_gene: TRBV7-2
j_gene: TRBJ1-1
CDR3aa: CASSLLGRGHTEAFF

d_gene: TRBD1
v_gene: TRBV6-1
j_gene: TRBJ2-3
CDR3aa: CASREQQGARPDTQYF

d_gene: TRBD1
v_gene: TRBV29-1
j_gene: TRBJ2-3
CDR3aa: CSVEWDRGDTQYF

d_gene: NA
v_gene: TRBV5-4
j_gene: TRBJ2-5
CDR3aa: CASSPGRGARETQYF

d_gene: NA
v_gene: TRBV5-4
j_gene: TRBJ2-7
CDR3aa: CASSFGGAITSEQYF

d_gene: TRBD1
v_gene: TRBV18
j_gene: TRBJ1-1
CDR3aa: CASSQLLGTGDIMNTEAFF

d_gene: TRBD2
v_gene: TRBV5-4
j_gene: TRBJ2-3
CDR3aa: CASSLAGGRADTQYF

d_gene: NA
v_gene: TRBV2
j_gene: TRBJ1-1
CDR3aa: CASAGRENTEAFF

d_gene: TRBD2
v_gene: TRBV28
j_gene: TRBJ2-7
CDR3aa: CASSPRGSGGYEQYF

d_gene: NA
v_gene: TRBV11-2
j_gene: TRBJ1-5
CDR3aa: CASSLIGVGQPQHF

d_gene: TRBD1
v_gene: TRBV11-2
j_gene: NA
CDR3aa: CASSLTQGQGLEQYF

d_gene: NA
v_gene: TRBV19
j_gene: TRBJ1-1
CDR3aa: CASSLNRVTEAFF

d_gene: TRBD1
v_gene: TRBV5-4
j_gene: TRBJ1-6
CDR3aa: CASSLFTGADESALHF

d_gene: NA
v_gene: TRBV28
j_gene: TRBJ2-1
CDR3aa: CASSLPVYNEQFF

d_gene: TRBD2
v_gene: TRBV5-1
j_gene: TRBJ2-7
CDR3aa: CASSEKVQRGGNYEQYF

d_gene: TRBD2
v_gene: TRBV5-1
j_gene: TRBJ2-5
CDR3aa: CASSSGGQVQETQYF

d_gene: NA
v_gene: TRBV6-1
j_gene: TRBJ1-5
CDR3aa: CASSSGGDGNQPQHF